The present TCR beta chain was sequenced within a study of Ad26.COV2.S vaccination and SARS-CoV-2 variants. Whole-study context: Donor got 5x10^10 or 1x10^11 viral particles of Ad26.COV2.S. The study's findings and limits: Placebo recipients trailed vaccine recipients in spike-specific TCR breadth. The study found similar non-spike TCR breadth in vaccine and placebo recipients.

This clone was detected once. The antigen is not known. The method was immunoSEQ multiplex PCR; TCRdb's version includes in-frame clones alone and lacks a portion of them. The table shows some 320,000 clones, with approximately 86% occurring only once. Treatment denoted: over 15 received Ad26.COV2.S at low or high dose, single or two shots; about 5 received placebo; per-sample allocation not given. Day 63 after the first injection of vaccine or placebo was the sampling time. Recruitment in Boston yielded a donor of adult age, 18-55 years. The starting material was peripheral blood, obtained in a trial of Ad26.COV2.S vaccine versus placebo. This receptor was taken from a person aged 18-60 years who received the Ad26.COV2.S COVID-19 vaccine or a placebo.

CDR3 loop: CASSLCRDLSSGNTIYF. CDR3 sequence (DNA): TGTGCCAGCAGCTTATGTAGGGACCTGAGCTCTGGAAACACCATATATTTT. The chain links TRBV7-3 to TRBJ1-3; a possible D gene is TRBD1 (5 bases). The V and J ends lost 2 bases and 0 bases respectively, with 14 bases between them. The CDR3 runs to 17 residues. Germline V gene lookup returns CDR1 SGHTA and CDR2 FQGTGA.